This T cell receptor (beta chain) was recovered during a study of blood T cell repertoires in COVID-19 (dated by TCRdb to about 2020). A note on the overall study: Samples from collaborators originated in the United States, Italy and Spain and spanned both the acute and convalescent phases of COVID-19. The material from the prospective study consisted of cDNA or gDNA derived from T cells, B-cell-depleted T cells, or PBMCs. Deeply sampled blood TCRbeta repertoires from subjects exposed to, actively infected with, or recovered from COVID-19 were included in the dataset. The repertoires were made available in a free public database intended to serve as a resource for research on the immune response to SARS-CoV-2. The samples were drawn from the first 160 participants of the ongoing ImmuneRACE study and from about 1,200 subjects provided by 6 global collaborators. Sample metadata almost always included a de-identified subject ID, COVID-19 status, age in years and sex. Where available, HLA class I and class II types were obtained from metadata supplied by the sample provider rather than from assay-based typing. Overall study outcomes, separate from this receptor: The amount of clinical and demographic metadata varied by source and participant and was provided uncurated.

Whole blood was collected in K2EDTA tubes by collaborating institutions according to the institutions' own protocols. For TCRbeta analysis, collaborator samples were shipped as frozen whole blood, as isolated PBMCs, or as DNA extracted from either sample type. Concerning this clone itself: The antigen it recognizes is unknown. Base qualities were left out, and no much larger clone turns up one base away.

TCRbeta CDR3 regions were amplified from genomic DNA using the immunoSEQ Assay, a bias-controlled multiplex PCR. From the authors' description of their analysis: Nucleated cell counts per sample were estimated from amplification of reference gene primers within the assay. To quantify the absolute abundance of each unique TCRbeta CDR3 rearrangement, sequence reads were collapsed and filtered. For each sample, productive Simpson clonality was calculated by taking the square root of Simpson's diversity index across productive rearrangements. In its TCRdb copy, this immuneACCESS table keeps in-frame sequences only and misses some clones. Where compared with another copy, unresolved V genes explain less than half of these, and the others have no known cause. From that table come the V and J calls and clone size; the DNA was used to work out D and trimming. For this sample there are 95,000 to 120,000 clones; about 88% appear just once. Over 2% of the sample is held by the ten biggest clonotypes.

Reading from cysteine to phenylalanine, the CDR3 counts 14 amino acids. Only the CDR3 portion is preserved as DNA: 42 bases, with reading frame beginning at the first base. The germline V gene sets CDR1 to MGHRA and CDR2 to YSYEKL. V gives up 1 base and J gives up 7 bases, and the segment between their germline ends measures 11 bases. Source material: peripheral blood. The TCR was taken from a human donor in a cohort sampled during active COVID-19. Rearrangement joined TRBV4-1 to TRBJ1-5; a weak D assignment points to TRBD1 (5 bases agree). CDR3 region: CASSQGRGWQPQHF. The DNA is TGCGCCAGCAGCCAAGGGAGGGGCTGGCAGCCCCAGCATTTT.